Following are 4 T cell receptor beta chains from one sample sequenced in a study of T-cell memory formation after mild COVID-19. Via MiXCR, TCRdb re-called the 5' RACE reads, giving one row per CDR3 protein. The table records 200,000 to 250,000 distinct CDR3 sequences, 10% to 13% of them present only once. Source material: PBMCs or a T cell subset sorted from them (not recorded which). The receptors were gathered from a man younger than 35 who had mild COVID-19 (a few samples of this study predate the infection). Cell type and time point are not known.

V usage is TRBV29-1 and J usage is TRBJ1-1; D is uncertain. The CDR3 has 14 amino acids. Trimming took off 6 bases at V and 1 base at J, with 15 bases between the two ends. Germline CDR1 and CDR2: SQVTM and ANQGSEA. The CDR3 protein is CSVIVGRRNTEAFF. In DNA, the CDR3 is TGCAGCGTGATAGTCGGCAGGAGGAACACTGAAGCTTTCTTT.

This clonotype was detected only a few times. The chain couples TRBV5-1 to TRBJ1-4, with a tentative D call TRBD1 (6 bases). CDR3 length: 14 amino acids. Germline CDR1 and CDR2: SGHRS and YFSETQ. Trimming shortened V by 2 bases and J by 4 bases, and 9 bases separated the two germline ends. Here the CDR3 DNA reads TGCGCCAGCAGCTTTCAGGGGAGTAATGAAAAACTGTTTTTT. Translated, it gives CASSFQGSNEKLFF.

The chain links TRBV5-1 to TRBJ2-7; D remains unclear. The CDR3 consists of 16 residues. V dropped 1 base and J dropped 1 base, with 15 bases sitting between them. In germline, CDR1 is SGHRS, CDR2 YFSETQ. The CDR3 reads CASSLQATLGSYEQYF. CDR3 in DNA: TGCGCCAGCAGCTTGCAGGCGACGCTGGGGTCCTACGAGCAGTACTTC.

Ten or more counts support this clonotype. V usage is TRBV18 and J usage is TRBJ2-5, with D possibly matching TRBD1 (5 bases). Germline CDR1 KGHSH, CDR2 LQKENI. The germline V and J ends were trimmed by 3 bases and 1 base, with 6 bases remaining between them. This CDR3 region has 13 residues. For the CDR3, the DNA is TGTGCCAGCTCACCGGACATCCAAGAGACCCAGTACTTC. Residues: CASSPDIQETQYF.